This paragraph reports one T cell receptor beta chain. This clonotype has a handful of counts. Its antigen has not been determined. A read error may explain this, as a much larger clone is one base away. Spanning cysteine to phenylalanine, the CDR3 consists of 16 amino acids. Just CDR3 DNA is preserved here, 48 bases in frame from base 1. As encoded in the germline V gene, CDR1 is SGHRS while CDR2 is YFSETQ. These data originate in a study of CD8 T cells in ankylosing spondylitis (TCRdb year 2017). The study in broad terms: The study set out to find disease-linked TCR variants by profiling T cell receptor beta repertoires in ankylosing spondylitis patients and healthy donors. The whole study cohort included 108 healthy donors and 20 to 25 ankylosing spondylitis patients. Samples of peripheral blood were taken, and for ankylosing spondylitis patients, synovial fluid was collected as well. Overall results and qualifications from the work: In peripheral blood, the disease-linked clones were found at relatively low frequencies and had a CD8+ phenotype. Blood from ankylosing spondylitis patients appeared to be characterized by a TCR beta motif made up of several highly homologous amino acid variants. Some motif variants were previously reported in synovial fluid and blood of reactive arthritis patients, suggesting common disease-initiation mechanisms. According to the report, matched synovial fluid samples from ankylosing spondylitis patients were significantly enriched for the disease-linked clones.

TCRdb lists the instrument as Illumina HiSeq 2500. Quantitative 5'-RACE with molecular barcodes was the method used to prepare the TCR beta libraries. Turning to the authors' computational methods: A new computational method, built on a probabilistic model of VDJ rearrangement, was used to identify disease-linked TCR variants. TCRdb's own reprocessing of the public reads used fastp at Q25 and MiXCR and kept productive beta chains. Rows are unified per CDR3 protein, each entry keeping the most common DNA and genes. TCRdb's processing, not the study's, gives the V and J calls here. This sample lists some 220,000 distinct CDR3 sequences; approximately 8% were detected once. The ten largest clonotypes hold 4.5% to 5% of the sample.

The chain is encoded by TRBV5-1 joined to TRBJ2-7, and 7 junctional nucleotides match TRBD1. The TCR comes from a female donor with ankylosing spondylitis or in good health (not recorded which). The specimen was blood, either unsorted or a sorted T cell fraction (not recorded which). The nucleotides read TGCGCCAACAGCTTGGGCGACAGGGTATCCTCCTACGAGCAGTACTTC. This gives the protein CANSLGDRVSSYEQYF.